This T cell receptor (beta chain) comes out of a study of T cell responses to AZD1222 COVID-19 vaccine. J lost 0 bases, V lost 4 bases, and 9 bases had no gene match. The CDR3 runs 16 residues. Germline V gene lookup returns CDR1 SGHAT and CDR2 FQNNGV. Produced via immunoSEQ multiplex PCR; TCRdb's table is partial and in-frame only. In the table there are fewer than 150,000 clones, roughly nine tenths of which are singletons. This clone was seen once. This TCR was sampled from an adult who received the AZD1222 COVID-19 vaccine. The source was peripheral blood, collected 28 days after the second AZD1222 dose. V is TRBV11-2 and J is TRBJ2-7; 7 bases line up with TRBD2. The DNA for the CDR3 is TGTGCCAGCAGCTGGAGGACTAGGGGAAGCTCCTACGAGCAGTACTTC. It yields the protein CASSWRTRGSSYEQYF. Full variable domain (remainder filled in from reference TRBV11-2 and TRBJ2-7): EAGVAQSPRYKIIEKRQSVAFWCNPISGHATLYWYQQILGQGPKLLIQFQNNGVVDDSQLPKDRFSAERLKGVDSTLKIQPAKLEDSAVYLCASSWRTRGSSYEQYFGPGTRLTVT.